This entry lists 11 T cell receptor beta chains sequenced from one sample in a study of neurological immune-mediated disorders (dated by TCRdb to the late 2010s). Library creation used 5' RACE. The sequencer was an Illumina HiSeq 2500. TCRdb redid the processing of the public reads, applying fastp at Q25 and MiXCR, and retained in-frame beta chains. Identical CDR3 protein sequences are pooled into one entry, listed with their most common genes and DNA. The sample table records roughly 120,000 distinct CDR3 sequences; roughly 3.2% of these occur just once. Together, the top ten hold over 1% of the sample. The source material was PBMCs. These receptors were collected from a woman in her 30s with multiple sclerosis.

This clonotype was detected many times. The CDR3 spells CASSQEFRYEQYF. The CDR3 coding sequence is TGCGCCAGCAGCCAAGAATTCCGCTACGAGCAGTACTTC. The rearrangement uses TRBV4-1 and TRBJ2-7; D remains unclear. Trimming took off 0 bases at V and 3 bases at J, with 6 bases between the two ends. This CDR3 is built from 13 residues. CDR1 and CDR2 (germline): MGHRA, YSYEKL.

This clonotype occurred many times. V gene TRBV30 combines with J gene TRBJ1-4; 8 bases agree with TRBD1. V lost 1 base to trimming and J lost 8 bases; unmatched junction nucleotides: 3. This CDR3 has 13 residues. Germline CDR1 GTSNPN, CDR2 SVGIG (reference sequence). CDR3 coding DNA: TGTGCCTGGAGTGATGGGACAGGAGAAAAACTGTTTTTT. Translated, it gives CAWSDGTGEKLFF. Based on the CDR3 plus reference TRBV30 and TRBJ1-4, the full variable domain is SQTIHQWPATLVQPVGSPLSLECTVEGTSNPNLYWYRQAAGRGLQLLFYSVGIGQISSEVPQNLSASRPQDRQFILSSKKLLLSDSGFYLCAWSDGTGEKLFFGSGTQLSVL.

This clonotype was seen at least ten times. The chain carries TRBV19 and TRBJ2-1; D not certain. This CDR3 is 16 amino acids long. The germline V and J ends were trimmed by 7 bases and 9 bases, with 25 bases remaining between them. Per germline, CDR1 LNHDA and CDR2 SQIVND (reference sequence). The CDR3 DNA reads TGTGCCAGTAATGGGCCGGGTAGTAGTACTACAAGTGAGCAGTTCTTC. Encoded protein: CASNGPGSSTTSEQFF.

This clonotype was seen repeatedly, ten times or more. The chain carries TRBV7-2 and TRBJ1-5, with D tentatively TRBD1 (5 bases). Trimming took 5 bases from V and 4 from J, leaving 18 bases between them. Per the germline V gene, CDR1 is SGHTA and CDR2 is FQGNSA. The CDR3 runs to 16 residues. The CDR3 DNA follows: TGTGCCAGCAGCCCACAACGGGGGGTTGGGAATCAGCCCCAGCATTTT. Protein: CASSPQRGVGNQPQHF. Full variable domain (remainder filled in from reference TRBV7-2 and TRBJ1-5): GAGVSQSPSNKVTEKGKDVELRCDPISGHTALYWYRQSLGQGLEFLIYFQGNSAPDKSGLPSDRFSAERTGGSVSTLTIQRTQQEDSAVYLCASSPQRGVGNQPQHFGDGTRLSIL.

In this sample, this clonotype turned up many times. The chain carries TRBV12-3 or TRBV12-4 and TRBJ1-6, with D unclear. CDR3 length: 12 residues. The V and J ends lost 3 bases and 8 bases respectively, with 5 bases between them. DNA of the CDR3: TGTGCCAGCAGTTTCGGGGATTCACCCCTCCACTTT. Translation gives CASSFGDSPLHF.

This clonotype was counted ten times or more. This rearrangement joins TRBV20-1 to TRBJ2-1; D is perhaps TRBD2 (6 bases). The germline V and J ends were trimmed by 6 bases and 7 bases, with 16 bases remaining between them. The CDR3 covers 13 residues. In germline, CDR1 is DFQATT, CDR2 SNEGSKA (reference sequence). CDR3 residues: CSALPDYQNEQFF. The DNA of the CDR3 is TGCAGTGCCCTCCCGGACTACCAGAATGAGCAGTTCTTC.

This clonotype was found many times. The chain links TRBV6-5 to TRBJ1-5, with D maybe TRBD1 (6 bases). Germline V lookup: CDR1 MNHEY, CDR2 SVGAGI. The CDR3 sequence is 14 residues long. V was cut by 6 bases and J by 4 bases, with 13 bases left in between. Here the CDR3 DNA reads TGTGCCAGCAGCTCCAGGGGTCGGAATCAGCCCCAGCATTTT. Its protein is CASSSRGRNQPQHF.

Ten or more counts support this clonotype. A junction boundary mismatches the germline segment, possibly from a read error. This chain connects TRBV5-1 to TRBJ2-1; 9 nucleotides agree with TRBD2. The germline gives CDR1 SGHRS, CDR2 YFSETQ. The CDR3 runs 19 residues. CDR3 amino acids: CASSAPGLAEGSSYNEQLF. CDR3 DNA sequence: TGCGCCAGCAGCGCCCCGGGACTAGCTGAAGGTAGCTCCTACAATGAGCAGCTCTTC.

This clonotype was seen many times. J is TRBJ2-7 and V is TRBV9, with a possible D match to TRBD2 (6 bases). V was shortened by 3 bases and J by 2 bases, with 12 bases between the two germline ends. The germline gives CDR1 SGDLS, CDR2 YYNGEE. The CDR3 is 14 amino acids. As DNA, the CDR3 is TGTGCCAGCAGCGAGACGTCGGGGGCCTACGAGCAGTACTTC. Amino acids: CASSETSGAYEQYF.

V and J are TRBV10-3 and TRBJ1-2; D is unresolved. Per the germline V gene, CDR1 is ENHRY and CDR2 is SYGVKD. The CDR3 sequence is 14 residues long. Trimming cost V 4 bases and J 0 bases, with 9 bases left between them. The CDR3 region is CAISVIGSNYGYTF. The CDR3 bases are TGTGCCATCAGTGTAATCGGTTCTAACTATGGCTACACCTTC.

This clonotype was detected many times. V gene TRBV15 combines with J gene TRBJ1-1, with 9 bases lining up with TRBD1. The CDR3 covers 17 residues. V shed 1 base and J 1 base; nucleotides not matched to a gene: 7. The germline V gene encodes CDR1 LNHNV and CDR2 YYDKDF (reference sequence). The CDR3 loop is CATSRGGQGTANTEAFF. The CDR3 bases are TGTGCCACCAGCAGAGGCGGACAGGGGACAGCGAACACTGAAGCTTTCTTT.